The T cell receptor (beta chain) under discussion was sequenced for a study of identical twins. V dropped 5 bases and J dropped 2 bases, with 14 bases sitting between them. Germline V gene lookup returns CDR1 SGHTA and CDR2 FQGNSA. CDR3 length equals 15 residues. Via MiXCR, TCRdb re-called the 5' RACE reads, giving one row per CDR3 protein. In the table there are 240,000 or so distinct CDR3 sequences, under 12% of which are singletons. This clonotype showed up many times. Specimen: memory T cells sorted from blood. The TCR was taken from a man in his forties or fifties in good health. This sequence joins TRBV7-2 and TRBJ2-3; a weak D match, TRBD1 (7 bases). The CDR3 protein is CASSLAGTATDTQYF. CDR3 sequence (DNA): TGTGCCAGCAGCCTGGCGGGGACAGCCACAGATACGCAGTATTTT.